The following is a T cell receptor (beta chain) sequence with its context. Its cognate antigen is unknown. Germline loops: CDR1 SGDLS, CDR2 YYNGEE. V trimming: 4 bases; J trimming: 12 bases; junction bases outside the gene matches: 14. This CDR3 has 15 amino acids. The data are from a study of cytomegalovirus exposure and HLA in healthy donors. Overall study context: The approximately 680 first-cohort repertoires and the 120 or so validation repertoires shared the same platform, a later analysis reported. Study-wide results and caveats: Diagnosis of cytomegalovirus status made by the classifier reportedly showed high specificity and sensitivity.

Among the roughly 120 subjects of the validation cohort, separate from the roughly 650-subject first cohort, were the donors. Profiled with immunoSEQ multiplex PCR; TCRdb holds only in-frame clones, not every one. The sample records 50,000 to 80,000 clones, around 95% being singletons. The sample taken for sequencing was PBMCs. This rearrangement joins TRBV9 to TRBJ2-1, with 9 bases identical to TRBD2. This TCR derives from a woman younger than 30 in good health and CMV-seropositive. CDR3 bases: TGTGCCAGCAGCCTCCCCCGGCGGGAGGGGGCTTCGCAGTTCTTC. Protein sequence: CASSLPRREGASQFF.